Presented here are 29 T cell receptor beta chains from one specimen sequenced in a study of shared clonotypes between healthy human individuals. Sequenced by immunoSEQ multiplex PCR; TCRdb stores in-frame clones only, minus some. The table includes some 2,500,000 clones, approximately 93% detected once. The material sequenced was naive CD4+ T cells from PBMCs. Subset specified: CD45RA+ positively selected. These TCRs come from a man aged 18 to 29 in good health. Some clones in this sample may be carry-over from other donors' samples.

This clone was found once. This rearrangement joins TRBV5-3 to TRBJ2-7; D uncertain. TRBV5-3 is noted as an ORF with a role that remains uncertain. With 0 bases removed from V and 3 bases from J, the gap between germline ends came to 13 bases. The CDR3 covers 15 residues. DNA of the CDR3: TGTGCCAGAAGCTTGGTACGAGAATGGGGCTACGAGCAGTACTTC. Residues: CARSLVREWGYEQYF.

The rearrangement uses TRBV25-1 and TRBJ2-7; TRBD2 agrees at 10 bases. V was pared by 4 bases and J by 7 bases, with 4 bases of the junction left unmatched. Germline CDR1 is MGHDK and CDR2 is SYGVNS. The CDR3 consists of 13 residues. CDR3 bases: TGTGCCAGCAGTGGTCTAGCGGGGGATGAGCAGTACTTC. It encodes CASSGLAGDEQYF.

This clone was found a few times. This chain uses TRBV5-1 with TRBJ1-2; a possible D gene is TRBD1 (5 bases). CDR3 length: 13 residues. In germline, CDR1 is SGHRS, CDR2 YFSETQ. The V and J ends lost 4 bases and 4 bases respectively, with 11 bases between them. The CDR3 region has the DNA TGCGCCAGCAGCAAGGGGCACGGCTATGGCTACACCTTC. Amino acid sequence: CASSKGHGYGYTF.

CDR3 amino acids: CASRAGGVETQYF. For the CDR3, the DNA is TGTGCCAGCAGGGCAGGGGGAGTGGAGACCCAGTACTTC. This rearrangement joins TRBV28 to TRBJ2-5; 7 bases fit TRBD1. This CDR3 has 13 residues. CDR1 is MDHEN and CDR2 is SYDVKM in the germline V gene. The ends lost 6 bases at V and 5 bases at J; junction bases unmatched: 6.

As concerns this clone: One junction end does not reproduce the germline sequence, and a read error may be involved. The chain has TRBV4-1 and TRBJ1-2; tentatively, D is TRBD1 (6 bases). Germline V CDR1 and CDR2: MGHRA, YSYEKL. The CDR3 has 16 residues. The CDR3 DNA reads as TGCGCCAGCGGCCACTGGCCCCGGGACACCCCCTATGGCTACACCTTC. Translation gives CASGHWPRDTPYGYTF.

CDR3 residues: CASSHEDRGNEKLFF. CDR3 bases: TGTGCCAGCAGCCACGAAGACAGGGGGAATGAAAAACTGTTTTTT. The rearrangement joins TRBV4-2 to TRBJ1-4, with 9 bases aligning to TRBD1. The trim removed 3 bases at V and 5 bases at J, leaving 4 bases unmatched. CDR3 size: 15 residues. Germline V lookup: CDR1 LGHNA, CDR2 YNFKEQ.

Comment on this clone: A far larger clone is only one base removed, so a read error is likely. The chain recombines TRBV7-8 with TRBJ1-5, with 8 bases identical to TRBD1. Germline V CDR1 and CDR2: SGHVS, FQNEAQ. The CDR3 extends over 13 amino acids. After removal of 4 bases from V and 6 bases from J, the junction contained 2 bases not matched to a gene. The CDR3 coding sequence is TGTGCCAGCAGCTGGACAGGGCGTCAGCCCCAGCATTTT. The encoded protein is CASSWTGRQPQHF.

This CDR3 reads CASSLERTGVVEQYF. Written as DNA, the CDR3 is TGTGCCAGCAGCTTAGAGCGGACTGGGGTGGTCGAGCAGTACTTC. The rearrangement uses TRBV7-6 and TRBJ2-7; weak D call: TRBD2 (5 bases). Trimming cost V 1 base and J 6 bases, with 16 bases left between them. This CDR3 is 15 amino acids long. Germline values: CDR1 SGHVS, CDR2 FNYEAQ.

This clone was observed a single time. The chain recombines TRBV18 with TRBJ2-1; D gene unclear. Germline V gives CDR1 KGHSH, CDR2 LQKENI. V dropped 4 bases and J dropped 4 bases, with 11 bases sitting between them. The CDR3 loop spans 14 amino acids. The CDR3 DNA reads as TGTGCCAGCTCACAGATCGGCAGGTACAATGAGCAGTTCTTC. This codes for CASSQIGRYNEQFF.

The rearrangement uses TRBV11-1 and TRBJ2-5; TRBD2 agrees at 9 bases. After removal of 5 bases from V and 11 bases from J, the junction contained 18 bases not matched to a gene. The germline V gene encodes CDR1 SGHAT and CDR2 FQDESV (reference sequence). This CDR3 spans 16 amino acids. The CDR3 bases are TGTGCCAGCAGCCGCCCCGGGGCAAGGCGGGAGGGAGTGCAGTACTTC. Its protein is CASSRPGARREGVQYF. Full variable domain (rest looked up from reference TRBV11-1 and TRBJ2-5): EAEVAQSPRYKITEKSQAVAFWCDPISGHATLYWYRQILGQGPELLVQFQDESVVDDSQLPKDRFSAERLKGVDSTLKIQPAELGDSAMYLCASSRPGARREGVQYFGPGTRLLVL.

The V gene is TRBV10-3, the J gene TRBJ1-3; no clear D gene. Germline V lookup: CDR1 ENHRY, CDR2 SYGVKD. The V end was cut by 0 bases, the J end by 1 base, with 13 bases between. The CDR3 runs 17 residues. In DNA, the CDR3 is TGTGCCATCAGTGAGTCGATGACACCAGCATCTGGAAACACCATATATTTT. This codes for CAISESMTPASGNTIYF.

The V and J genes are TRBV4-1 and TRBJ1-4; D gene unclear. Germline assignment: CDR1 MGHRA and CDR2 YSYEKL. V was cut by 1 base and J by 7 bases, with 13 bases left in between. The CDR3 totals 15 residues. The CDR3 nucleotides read TGCGCCAGCAGCCAAGTGGGTGTATCGAGTGAAAAACTGTTTTTT. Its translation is CASSQVGVSSEKLFF.

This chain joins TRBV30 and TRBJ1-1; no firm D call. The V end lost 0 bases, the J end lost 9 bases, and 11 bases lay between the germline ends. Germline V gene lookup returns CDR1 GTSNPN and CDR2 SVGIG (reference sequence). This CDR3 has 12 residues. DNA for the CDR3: TGTGCCTGGAGTGTACCGGGTGTAAAAGCTTTCTTT. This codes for CAWSVPGVKAFF.

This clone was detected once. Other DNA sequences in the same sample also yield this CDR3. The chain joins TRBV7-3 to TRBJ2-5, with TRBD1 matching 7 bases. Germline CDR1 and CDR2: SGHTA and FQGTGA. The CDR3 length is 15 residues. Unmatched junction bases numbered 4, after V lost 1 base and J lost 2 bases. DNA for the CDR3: TGTGCCAGCAGCTTAAGGGGGACAGCACAAGAGACCCAGTACTTC. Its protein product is CASSLRGTAQETQYF.

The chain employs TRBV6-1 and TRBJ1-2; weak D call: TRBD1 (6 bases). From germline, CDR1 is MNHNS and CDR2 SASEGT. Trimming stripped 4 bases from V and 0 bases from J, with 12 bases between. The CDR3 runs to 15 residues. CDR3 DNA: TGTGCCAGCAGTGTCACCGGGACAACTAACTATGGCTACACCTTC. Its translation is CASSVTGTTNYGYTF.

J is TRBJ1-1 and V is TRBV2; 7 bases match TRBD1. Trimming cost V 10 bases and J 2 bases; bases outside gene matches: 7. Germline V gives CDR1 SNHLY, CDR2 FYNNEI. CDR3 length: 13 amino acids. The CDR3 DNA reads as TGTGCCACCGAGGGACAGCCAAACACTGAAGCTTTCTTT. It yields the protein CATEGQPNTEAFF.

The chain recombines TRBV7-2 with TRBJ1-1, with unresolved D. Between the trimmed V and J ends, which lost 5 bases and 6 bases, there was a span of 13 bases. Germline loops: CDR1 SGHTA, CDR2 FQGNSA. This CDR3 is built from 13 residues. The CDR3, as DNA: TGTGCCAGCAGCCCTCAAACCGGACCTGAAGCTTTCTTT. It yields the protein CASSPQTGPEAFF.

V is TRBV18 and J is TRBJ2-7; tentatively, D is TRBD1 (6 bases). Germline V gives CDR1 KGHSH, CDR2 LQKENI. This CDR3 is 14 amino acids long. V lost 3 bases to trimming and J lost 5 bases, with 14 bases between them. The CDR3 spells CASSPQQGYHEQYF. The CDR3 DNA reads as TGTGCCAGCTCACCCCAACAGGGTTACCACGAGCAGTACTTC.

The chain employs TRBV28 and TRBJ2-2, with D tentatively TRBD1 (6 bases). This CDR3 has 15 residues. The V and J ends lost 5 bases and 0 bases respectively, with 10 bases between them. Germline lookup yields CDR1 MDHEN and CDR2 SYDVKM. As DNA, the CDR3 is TGTGCCAGCAGTACTCGGACAGCGAACACCGGGGAGCTGTTTTTT. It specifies CASSTRTANTGELFF.

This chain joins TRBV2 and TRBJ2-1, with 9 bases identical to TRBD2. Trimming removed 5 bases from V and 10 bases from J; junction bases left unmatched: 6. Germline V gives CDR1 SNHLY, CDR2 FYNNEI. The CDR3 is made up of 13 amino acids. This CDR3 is CASSYLAGVEQFF. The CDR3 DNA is TGTGCCAGCAGTTACTTAGCGGGAGTAGAGCAGTTCTTC. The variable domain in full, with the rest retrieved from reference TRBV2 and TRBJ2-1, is EPEVTQTPSHQVTQMGQEVILRCVPISNHLYFYWYRQILGQKVEFLVSFYNNEISEKSEIFDDQFSVERPDGSNFTLKIRSTKLEDSAMYFCASSYLAGVEQFFGPGTRLTVL.

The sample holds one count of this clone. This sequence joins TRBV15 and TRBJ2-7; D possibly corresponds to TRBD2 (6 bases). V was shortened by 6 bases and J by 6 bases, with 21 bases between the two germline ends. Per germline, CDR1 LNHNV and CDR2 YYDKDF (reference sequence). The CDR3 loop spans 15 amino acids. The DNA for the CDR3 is TGTGCCACCAGTAGGATTTCGGGAGCGCTTGGCGAGCAGTACTTC. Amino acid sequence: CATSRISGALGEQYF.

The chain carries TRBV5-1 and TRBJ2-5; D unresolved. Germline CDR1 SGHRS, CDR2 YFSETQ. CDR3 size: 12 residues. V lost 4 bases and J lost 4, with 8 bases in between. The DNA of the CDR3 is TGCGCCAGCAGCGTGAAGGGAGAGACCCAGTACTTC. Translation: CASSVKGETQYF.

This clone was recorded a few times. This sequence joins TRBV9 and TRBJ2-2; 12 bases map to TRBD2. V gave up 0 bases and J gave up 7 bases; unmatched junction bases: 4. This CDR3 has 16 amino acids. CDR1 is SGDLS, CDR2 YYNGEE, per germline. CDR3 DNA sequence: TGTGCCAGCAGCGTAGGGGCTAGCGGGAGGGACGGGGAGCTGTTTTTT. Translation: CASSVGASGRDGELFF.

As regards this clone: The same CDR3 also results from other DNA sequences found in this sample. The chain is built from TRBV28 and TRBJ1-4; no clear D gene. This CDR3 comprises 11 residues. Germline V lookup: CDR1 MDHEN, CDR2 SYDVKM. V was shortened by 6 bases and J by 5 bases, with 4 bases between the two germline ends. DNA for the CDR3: TGTGCCAGCAGGACCAATGAAAAACTGTTTTTT. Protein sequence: CASRTNEKLFF.

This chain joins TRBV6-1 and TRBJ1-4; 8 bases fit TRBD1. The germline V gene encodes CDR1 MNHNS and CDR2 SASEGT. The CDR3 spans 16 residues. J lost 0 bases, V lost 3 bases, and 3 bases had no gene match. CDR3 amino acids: CASSDWTGPTNEKLFF. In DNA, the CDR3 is TGTGCCAGCAGTGATTGGACAGGGCCAACTAATGAAAAACTGTTTTTT.

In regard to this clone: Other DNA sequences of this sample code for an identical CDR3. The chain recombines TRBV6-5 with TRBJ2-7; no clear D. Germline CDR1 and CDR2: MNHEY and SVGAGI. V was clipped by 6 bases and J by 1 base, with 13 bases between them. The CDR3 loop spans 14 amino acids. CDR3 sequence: CASSRSRGSYEQYF. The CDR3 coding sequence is TGTGCCAGCAGCAGATCCCGTGGATCCTACGAGCAGTACTTC.

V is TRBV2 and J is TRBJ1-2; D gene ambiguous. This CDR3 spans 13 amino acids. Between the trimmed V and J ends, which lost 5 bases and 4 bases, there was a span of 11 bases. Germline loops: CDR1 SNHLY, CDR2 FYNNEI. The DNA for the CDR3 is TGTGCCAGCAGTACCTCGGGGAGCTATGGCTACACCTTC. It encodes CASSTSGSYGYTF.

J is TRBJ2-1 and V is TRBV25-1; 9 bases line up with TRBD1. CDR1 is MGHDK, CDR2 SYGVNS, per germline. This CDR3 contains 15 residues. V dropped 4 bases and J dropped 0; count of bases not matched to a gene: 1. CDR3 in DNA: TGTGCCAGCAGTGCGACAGGGGGCTCCTACAATGAGCAGTTCTTC. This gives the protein CASSATGGSYNEQFF.

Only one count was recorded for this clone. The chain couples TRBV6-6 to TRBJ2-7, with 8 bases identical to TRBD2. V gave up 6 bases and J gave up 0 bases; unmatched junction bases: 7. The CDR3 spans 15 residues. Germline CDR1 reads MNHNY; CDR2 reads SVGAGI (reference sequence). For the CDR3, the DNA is TGTGCCAGCAGCGACCGGGGGGGGAGCTCCTACGAGCAGTACTTC. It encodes CASSDRGGSSYEQYF.